The T cell receptor (beta chain) described here comes from a study of T-cell memory formation after mild COVID-19. Study outcomes and limitations: Confirmation of SARS-CoV-2 specificity was lacking for second-wave clones peaking day 37. Contracting CD8+ clones were enriched in EMRA, CD4+ mainly in CM and EM. Memory cells collected pre-infection included some clones that later responded, suggesting cross-reactive memory joined.

Germline V gene data show CDR1 as SGHRS and CDR2 as YFSETQ. There are 15 residues in the CDR3. V gave up 0 bases and J gave up 10 bases; unmatched junction bases: 5. Comment on this clonotype: No antigen is known for it.

Amplification by 5'RACE using constant-segment primers produced TCR alpha and TCR beta cDNA libraries that carried sample barcodes and UMIs. TCRdb fed the 5' RACE reads into MiXCR, producing one record per CDR3 protein. This sample yields 120,000 or so distinct CDR3 sequences, of which over 15% are seen a single time; 4% to 6% belongs to the top ten. Sequencing was performed on PBMCs or a T cell subset sorted from them (not recorded which). The TCR was taken from a man aged 18 to 29 who had mild COVID-19 (a few samples of this study predate the infection). Cell type and time point are not known. The chain joins TRBV5-1 to TRBJ2-2; 11 bases align to TRBD2. CDR3 protein: CASSLGLAGYMELFF. CDR3 in DNA: TGCGCCAGCAGCTTGGGACTAGCGGGGTACATGGAGCTGTTTTTT.